This is a list of T cell receptor beta chains from one sample in a study of T cell responses to AZD1222 COVID-19 vaccine. Libraries were prepared by immunoSEQ multiplex PCR; TCRdb keeps only in-frame clonotypes and omits some of them. The sample shows 120,000 or so clones, about 90% of them seen only once. Sequenced here: peripheral blood, sampled on day 0 of AZD1222 vaccination. Source of these receptors: an adult in good health. The CDR3 runs from the conserved cysteine through the conserved F or W. Each record gives: clone size, D gene, V gene, J gene, CDR3 length, CDR3 DNA, CDR3 protein. D genes are given only for firm matches. Some rows have no size entry. The others give once, few or many, or a class for an expanded clone.

NA	TRBD2	TRBV10-3	TRBJ2-1	12	TGTGCCACTAGCGGGAGGCGTCATGAGCAGTTCTTC	CATSGRRHEQFF
NA	NA	TRBV9	TRBJ1-3	15	TGTGCCAGCAGCGTCACAGGTAACTCTGGAAACACCATATATTTT	CASSVTGNSGNTIYF
once	NA	TRBV3-1/TRBV3-2	TRBJ2-1	11	TGTGCCAGCAGCCAGGACAATGAGCAGTTCTTC	CASSQDNEQFF
once	TRBD1	TRBV11-2	TRBJ1-1	15	TGTGCCAGCAGCTTTGGGACAGGGGGTGGCACTGAAGCTTTCTTT	CASSFGTGGGTEAFF
NA	NA	TRBV5-4	TRBJ1-1	16	TGTGCCAGCAGGATCGACCCAGGGATGACGAACACTGAAGCTTTCTTT	CASRIDPGMTNTEAFF
NA	NA	TRBV9	TRBJ1-5	13	TGTGCCAGCAGCCAAGGAAGCAATCAGCCCCAGCATTTT	CASSQGSNQPQHF
NA	NA	TRBV19	TRBJ2-5	13	TGTGCCAGTAGCCGGGCCATAGGGGAGACCCAGTACTTC	CASSRAIGETQYF
once	TRBD1	TRBV7-2	TRBJ1-1	14	TGTGCCAGCAGCTTAGTCACAGGGGGCATCGAAGCTTTCTTT	CASSLVTGGIEAFF
NA	NA	TRBV28	TRBJ2-1	13	TGTGCCAGCACCGTACCCCCGGGACCCGAGCAGTTCTTC	CASTVPPGPEQFF
NA	NA	TRBV30	TRBJ2-6	21	TGTGCCTGGACCACGGGATTGTTCGGGGGGACAGCCATCTCTGGGGCCAACGTCCTGACTTTC	CAWTTGLFGGTAISGANVLTF
NA	TRBD1	TRBV19	TRBJ1-1	18	TGTGCCAGTAGTAAGGACAGGACAGGCGCGTCTCGGAACACTGAAGCTTTCTTT	CASSKDRTGASRNTEAFF
NA	TRBD1	TRBV30	TRBJ1-3	12	TGTGCCTGCAGGGGGCCTGGAAACACCATATATTTT	CACRGPGNTIYF
NA	NA	TRBV10-3	TRBJ1-3	13	TGTGCCATCAGTGAGGGGACAGGAAACACCATATATTTT	CAISEGTGNTIYF
NA	NA	TRBV30	TRBJ2-3	17	TGTGCCTGGAGTGTACTATTTGCGGGGGCGCAATCAGATACGCAGTATTTT	CAWSVLFAGAQSDTQYF
once	NA	TRBV6-5	TRBJ1-1	14	TGTGCCAGCAGACCCCTTAGGGTGGAGACTGAAGCTTTCTTT	CASRPLRVETEAFF
NA	NA	TRBV5-1	TRBJ1-3	17	TGCGCCAGCAGCATGGGACTCCCGACCCCCTCTGGAAACACCATATATTTT	CASSMGLPTPSGNTIYF
NA	TRBD2	TRBV5-8	TRBJ2-1	17	TGTGCCAGCAGCCTCGGGACTAGCGGAATCTCCTACAATGAGCAGTTCTTC	CASSLGTSGISYNEQFF
NA	NA	TRBV29-1	TRBJ1-4	19	TGCAGCGTCCCCACCCTGGGCGGGGAGAACGATGCAACTAATGAAAAACTGTTTTTT	CSVPTLGGENDATNEKLFF
NA	NA	TRBV7-8	TRBJ1-5	18	TGTGCCAGCAGCTTAGCGGAAAGTCTAGGATATAGCAATCAGCCCCAGCATTTT	CASSLAESLGYSNQPQHF
NA	TRBD1	TRBV2	TRBJ1-1	16	TGTGCCAGCAGTGCGGACAGGGTGGTGGTGAACACTGAAGCTTTCTTT	CASSADRVVVNTEAFF
NA	TRBD1	TRBV29-1	TRBJ1-5	16	TGCAGCGTTGTGGAGGGGGCAGTCCCTTCCAGGGGGCCCCAGCATTTT	CSVVEGAVPSRGPQHF
NA	TRBD1	TRBV5-1	TRBJ1-1	15	TGCGCCAGCAGCTTGGTGGGACAGGAAAACACTGAAGCTTTCTTT	CASSLVGQENTEAFF
NA	NA	TRBV4-1	TRBJ1-1	14	TGCGCCAGCAGCCAAGCTCAGGTGTCGACTGAAGCTTTCTTT	CASSQAQVSTEAFF
once	NA	TRBV3-1/TRBV3-2	TRBJ1-1	13	TGTGCCAGCAGCCAAGATAGTCAAACTGAAGCTTTCTTT	CASSQDSQTEAFF
NA	NA	TRBV2	TRBJ1-3	14	TGTGCCAGCTACGGAGCGTCCTCTGGAAACACCATATATTTT	CASYGASSGNTIYF
NA	TRBD2	TRBV28	TRBJ2-1	15	TGTGCCAGCAGTTCCCCCGCCAGCGGGAAGGGTGAGCAGTTCTTC	CASSSPASGKGEQFF
NA	TRBD1	TRBV18	TRBJ1-3	15	TGTGCCAGCTCACGGGACAGGCCGTCGGGAAACACCATATATTTT	CASSRDRPSGNTIYF
NA	NA	TRBV27	TRBJ2-7	14	TGTGCCAGCAGTCCTTCTCCGGGTTTTCACGAGCAGTACTTC	CASSPSPGFHEQYF
few	NA	TRBV19	TRBJ1-5	14	TGTGCCAGTAAGGAGGCAAACAACGATCGGCCCCAGCATTTT	CASKEANNDRPQHF
NA	NA	TRBV28	TRBJ1-4	14	TGTGCCAGCAGTGGGACACCGTCTAATGAAAAACTGTTTTTT	CASSGTPSNEKLFF
NA	TRBD1	TRBV5-1	TRBJ1-1	15	TGCGCCAGCACCCGATCGACAGGGGAGAACACTGAAGCTTTCTTT	CASTRSTGENTEAFF
NA	TRBD2	TRBV5-4	TRBJ2-1	15	TGTGCCAGCAGCGGGGTTCTGGAAGCGGGAAATGAGCAGTTCTTC	CASSGVLEAGNEQFF
few	NA	TRBV5-1	TRBJ2-3	15	TGCGCCAGCAGCTTGCGGGGGACAGATCGAGATACGCAGTATTTT	CASSLRGTDRDTQYF
NA	NA	TRBV5-1	TRBJ1-1	14	TGCGCCAGCAGCTCGTGGTTGACAGGCGAGGGGGCTTTCTTT	CASSSWLTGEGAFF
NA	NA	TRBV21-1	TRBJ2-3	17	TGTGCCAGCAGCAAAGCGCGGACAGGGCTCCCTGGGGATACGCAGTATTTT	CASSKARTGLPGDTQYF
NA	NA	TRBV18	TRBJ2-7	14	TGTGCCAGCTCACCCGACACGCGAACCTACGAGCAGTACTTC	CASSPDTRTYEQYF
NA	NA	TRBV19	TRBJ2-6	14	TGTGCCAGTAATGGCGACTCTGGGGCCAACGTCCTGACTTTC	CASNGDSGANVLTF
NA	NA	TRBV11-2	TRBJ1-5	14	TGTGCCAGCAGCTTGCGCAGGGACAATCAGCCCCAGCATTTT	CASSLRRDNQPQHF
NA	NA	TRBV20-1	TRBJ2-7	11	TGCAGTGCTAGCGGTCGCGGGGAGCAGTACTTC	CSASGRGEQYF
once	TRBD1	TRBV6-1	TRBJ1-2	15	TGTGCCAGCAGTGACCCGGACAGGGTAGGCTATGGCTACACCTTC	CASSDPDRVGYGYTF
NA	NA	TRBV5-1	TRBJ1-1	17	TGCGCCAGCAGCTTGGGTCTCCTCCTCACAGGGCTATCCGAAGCTTTCTTT	CASSLGLLLTGLSEAFF
NA	NA	TRBV2	TRBJ2-5	12	TGTGCCAGCATAGGGGGGGAGGGGACCCAGTACTTC	CASIGGEGTQYF
NA	NA	TRBV9	TRBJ2-5	13	TGTGCCAGCAGCGTAGGACAGCAAGAGACCCAGTACTTC	CASSVGQQETQYF
NA	NA	TRBV11-3	TRBJ2-1	16	TGTGCCAGCAGCTTCCGACAGACGTCGTCCTACAATGAGCAGTTCTTC	CASSFRQTSSYNEQFF
once	TRBD1	TRBV28	TRBJ1-1	15	TGTGCCAGCAGCGGACTGACAGGGGCGTCGGCTGAAGCTTTCTTT	CASSGLTGASAEAFF
NA	NA	TRBV6-6	TRBJ2-1	17	TGTGCCAGCAGTCCCCTCGTGGTGGGCGCCTCCTACAATGAGCAGTTCTTC	CASSPLVVGASYNEQFF
NA	TRBD2	TRBV4-2	TRBJ2-3	17	TGTGCCAGCAGCCAGGGACGTACTAGCGGGGAGGGAGATACGCAGTATTTT	CASSQGRTSGEGDTQYF
NA	NA	TRBV11-3	TRBJ2-3	14	TGTGCCAGCAGCTTCGGCAGGGGCGCAGATACGCAGTATTTT	CASSFGRGADTQYF
NA	NA	TRBV30	TRBJ2-3	12	TGTGCCTGGAGCCTAGGTGGAGGTACGCAGTATTTT	CAWSLGGGTQYF